The entry below describes one T cell receptor (beta chain). Its specific antigen is unknown. Per-base qualities were not stored, and no clone one base away is much larger. V is cut by 4 bases and J by 0 bases, and the space between the germline ends is 15 bases. Measured from the cysteine to the phenylalanine, the CDR3 is 16 residues long. The retained sequence is limited to the CDR3, 48 bases, with the frame set at the first base. Based on the germline V gene, the CDR1 and CDR2 sequences are WSHSY and SAAADI. In total, fewer than 750 healthy bone marrow donors made up the cohort. All cohort members were sampled while nominally healthy, although unrecorded immune exposures were likely present. The donor tested CMV seronegative, placing the donor among the 350 to 400 seronegative members of the cohort. A peripheral blood sample was provided by each donor, and peripheral blood mononuclear cells were used for TCR beta sequencing. The Qiagen DNeasy Blood Extraction Kit was used to extract genomic DNA from the blood cell samples.

This entry belongs to a study of cytomegalovirus exposure and HLA in healthy donors (dated by TCRdb to the late 2010s). About the full investigation: In an earlier analysis of several hundred of the donors, roughly 300 Gb of sequence data and approximately 100 million unique TCR beta sequences from 150 million to 200 million T cells were reported. An early release that covered several hundred HLA-typed donors contained about 300 gigabases of sequencing data and tens of millions of unique TCR sequences. Among the approximately 430 genotyped donors, about 85% belonged to the genetic ancestry cluster associated with self-reported Caucasian donors. The study aimed to test whether cataloging public T cell receptors could reveal signatures of past pathogen exposure. The study used immunosequencing to profile the T cell repertoires of 666 subjects and linked those repertoires to cytomegalovirus serostatus. Along with the roughly 700-subject first cohort, a separate validation cohort of around 110 different subjects was used. To predict cytomegalovirus infection status, the study brought together high-throughput TCR immunosequencing, statistical association of individual TCRs with disease status, and machine learning. To study patterns of TCR occurrence, a later analysis re-analyzed previously published TCR beta repertoires from more than 550 donors and added high-resolution HLA genotyping. In the later analysis, no new phenotypic data were used to find candidate immune exposures; instead, reliance was placed on TCR beta sequences and their occurrence across donors. An earlier analysis of 587 of the donors used high-throughput TCR beta sequencing to judge whether each TCR beta V gene segment behaved as functional or pseudogenic. Alongside the repertoire data, information on donor age, sex, ethnicity and CMV serostatus was compiled. In a later genetic analysis, genome-wide SNP genotypes for about 55% of the roughly 700 donors were used, and that subset was treated as a discovery cohort. Every repertoire in the discovery cohort had been generated on one and the same sequencing platform. HLA typing included class I and class II loci at four-digit resolution. The number of donors typed differed by locus, with 629-630 for A, B, C, DRB1 and DQB1, roughly 520 for DQA1, nearly 610 for DPA1, and around 430 for DPB1. A few DR-DQ haplotypes were handled as single units for association and clustering because linkage in the cohort was strong. Among about 360 genotyped donors of the cohort, an average of around 240,000 unique TCR beta nucleotide sequences were sequenced per donor, approximately 20% of them non-productive.

The research as a whole found: According to a later genetic analysis, donors in an Asian-associated ancestry cluster had fewer N-insertions in productive TCRs than the approximately 700-donor mean. According to a later analysis, parvovirus B19, influenza, CMV and Epstein-Barr virus appeared linked to several top co-occurrence clusters. The only immune exposure information available for the cohort was CMV serostatus. According to the authors, the approach could potentially be generalized to other disease states and immunological phenotypes. A group of highly shared sequence variants was considered likely to be a technical artifact of the sequencing pipeline. Cytomegalovirus status was reported to be diagnosed by the classifier with high specificity and sensitivity in both the original and validation cohorts. A total of 150 or so TCR beta chains were listed by the study as associated with cytomegalovirus. This cohort had only TCR beta chains sequenced, and the lack of alpha or paired-chain data limited which features could be detected. Strong co-occurrence of HLA alleles, especially DR and DQ, made assigning TCR associations to individual alleles difficult. In a later genetic analysis, a missense DCLRE1C variant was associated with V-gene and J-gene trimming of TCR beta chains, and the association was replicated in an independent cohort. Roughly uniform sequencing depth across donors was assumed in presence/absence analyses, although this assumption may not hold. According to a later analysis, TCR association rates differed among HLA loci, with DRB1 alleles showing the most associated TCRs and HLA-C alleles showing the fewest. In vitro tests confirmed that a few of the cytomegalovirus-associated TCR beta chains recognize cytomegalovirus antigens. A further reported finding was that TCR beta sequences accurately predicted the HLA-A and HLA-B alleles for most subjects in the first cohort. Because HLA typing was missing for some donors at each locus, association tests included only the typed subset. A later analysis found that most CMV-associated TCR beta chains appeared HLA-restricted, with HLA associations seemingly driven largely by CMV exposure. Linkage disequilibrium might explain the correlated functional status among segregating V segments, but an unknown experimental factor could not be ruled out. Because the 87-base-pair reads could not distinguish some IMGT-functional V segments, including TRBV6-2 and TRBV6-3, those segments were excluded. Most TCR sequences were seen in very few donors, while some public TCRs were found in many individuals. At a false discovery rate of 0.05, a later analysis linked 15,000 to 20,000 TCR beta sequences to specific HLA alleles. Some 16 rarely observed V segments, including chromosome 9 orphons, were excluded from the earlier analysis of several hundred of the donors because counts were too low. In an earlier analysis of some 640 of the donors, most TCR beta V segments were observed in productive rearrangements about 90% or about 30% of the time, broadly matching IMGT annotations. A later analysis found that HLA-associated TCR beta chains were more clonally expanded and had lower generation probabilities than equally common non-associated chains.

Libraries came from the immunoSEQ multiplex PCR assay. For the multiplex PCR, a mixture combining 60 forward primers for TCR Vbeta segments and 13 reverse primers for TCR Jbeta segments was used. Amplification of the CDR3 region of rearranged TCR beta genes was performed with a multiplex PCR assay on genomic DNA. Amplified TCR beta libraries were sequenced as 87-base-pair reads on the Illumina HiSeq System. Turning to the authors' computational methods: Across the 670 or so repertoires, a later analysis counted 80 million or so unique TCR beta chains, some 11 million of which were shared by at least two donors. A nearest-neighbor algorithm error-corrected the raw reads and collapsed the reads into unique sequences, merging closely related sequences to remove PCR and sequencing errors. V, D and J gene segments were assigned by aligning CDR3 sequences to IMGT reference sequences. For a sequence to be retained, at least a six-nucleotide match to both a V gene segment and a J gene segment was required. Rearrangements were called productive when the CDR3 lacked stop codons and stayed in frame with V and J; all others were non-productive. Following IMGT convention, CDR3 was defined as the stretch from the second conserved V-encoded cysteine up to the conserved J-encoded phenylalanine. The earlier analysis of approximately 590 of the donors excluded any sequence lacking an unambiguous match to a single V gene segment. In an earlier analysis of 587 of the donors, a V segment was called functional when productive rearrangements were above 56.7%, and segregating when the standard deviation between donors exceeded 5%. A statistical classification framework was built for diagnosing cytomegalovirus status from the catalog of TCR beta chain sequences. A later analysis assigned V and J genes by comparing TCR nucleotide sequences with IMGT/GENE-DB human TR gene sequences. A later analysis assigned CDR3 sequences and most-parsimonious VDJ recombination scenarios with the TCRdist pipeline. In a later analysis, every TCR beta chain was defined by the combination of its CDR3 amino acid sequence and its V-gene family, and reads without a unique V-gene family were dropped. As a way to deal with suspected cross-contamination and a sequencing artifact, a later analysis dropped roughly 620 nucleotide sequences that were highly shared and had low generation probability. In a later analysis, a clonal expansion index was calculated for each public chain from normalized within-repertoire ranks of inferred template counts. A later analysis computed generation probabilities with a VDJ recombination model fitted to out-of-frame rearrangements, and checked the results against IGoR. In a later analysis, TCR-TCR, TCR-HLA and TCR-CMV co-occurrence was scored with hypergeometric tests, and a repertoire-size bias correction was applied to TCR pairs. To estimate false discovery rates, a later analysis permuted the HLA or CMV assignments 20 times. In a later analysis, co-occurring TCRs were grouped using DBSCAN, and TCRdist sequence similarity was added for clustering within HLA-allele-positive subsets. Repertoires with fewer than 30,000 or more than 120,000 public chains were left out of co-occurrence clustering, as were about five repertoires with anomalous nucleotide sharing. TCRdb obtained this table from immuneACCESS and retained in-frame rearrangements with V and J assigned. These tables miss some clones; where compared with another copy, unresolved V genes account for less than half of the shortfall, and the remainder is unexplained. The V and J calls and clone size come from that table; D and trimming were worked out from the DNA. Within this sample are roughly 190,000 clones, with roughly 80% of them counted one time only. Jointly, the top ten make up about 1.7% of the sample.

The sequence is built from TRBV10-2 and TRBJ1-1, with TRBD1 perhaps the D gene, on 6 matching bases. Material: PBMCs. The source of this sequence is a woman younger than 30 in good health and CMV-seronegative. The DNA sequence reads TGCGCCAGCAGTGCGACAGGAAATATTATGAACACTGAAGCTTTCTTT. This is translated as CASSATGNIMNTEAFF.